Below, 24 T cell receptor beta chains from the same sample are listed, as sequenced in a study of OX40 agonist ivuxolimab in advanced cancers. Profiled with immunoSEQ multiplex PCR; TCRdb holds only in-frame clones, not every one. Here the sample spans tens of thousands of clones, 75% to 90% being singletons. Sequenced material: CD4+ or CD8+ T cells sorted from blood, taken in a trial of the OX40 agonist ivuxolimab. These receptors all stem from an adult with an advanced solid tumor such as melanoma, head and neck, liver or kidney cancer.

This clone has only one observation. The V and J genes are TRBV28 and TRBJ2-5; no reliable D call. The CDR3 sequence is 10 residues long. CDR1 is MDHEN, CDR2 SYDVKM, per germline. Trimming left V 8 bases short and J 5 bases short, with 6 bases between. The CDR3, as DNA: TGTGCCAGCGGGAAGGAGACCCAGTACTTC. This sequence encodes CASGKETQYF.

Comments on this clone: The junction departs from germline at one end; a sequencing error may be responsible. V usage is TRBV7-7 and J usage is TRBJ2-2, with a weak D call TRBD1 (5 bases). CDR3 length: 13 amino acids. The germline gives CDR1 SSHAT, CDR2 FNYEAQ (reference sequence). CDR3 in amino acids: CASTPGPYGELFF. For the CDR3, the DNA is TGTGCTAGCACTCCAGGGCCGTACGGGGAGCTGTTTTTT.

The CDR3 DNA reads as TGTGCCATCAGTGAGTCAAGGGACTATGGCTACACCTTC. Encoded protein: CAISESRDYGYTF. The rearrangement uses TRBV10-3 and TRBJ1-2; no definite D call. The CDR3 is 13 amino acids. Germline lookup yields CDR1 ENHRY and CDR2 SYGVKD. Deletions cut 0 bases from V and 3 bases from J, with 5 bases between.

The chain recombines TRBV28 with TRBJ1-2, with 10 bases identical to TRBD1. This CDR3 has 15 residues. V gave up 9 bases and J gave up 8 bases; unmatched junction bases: 15. Germline V gene sequence: CDR1 MDHEN, CDR2 SYDVKM. The CDR3 DNA reads as TGTGCCAGTATCTACTCGGACAGGGGGATCTCCGGCTACACCTTC. Protein product: CASIYSDRGISGYTF.

The V and J genes are TRBV6-1 and TRBJ1-2, with 8 nucleotides matching TRBD1. Germline assignment: CDR1 MNHNS and CDR2 SASEGT. V was pared by 5 bases and J by 2 bases, with 1 base of the junction left unmatched. This CDR3 comprises 13 residues. The CDR3 here is CASSRTGNYGYTF. For the CDR3, the DNA is TGTGCCAGCAGTAGGACAGGGAACTATGGCTACACCTTC.

This rearrangement joins TRBV30 to TRBJ2-1; 9 nucleotides agree with TRBD1. Trimming removed 4 bases from V and 3 bases from J; junction bases left unmatched: 4. Germline V gene lookup returns CDR1 GTSNPN and CDR2 SVGIG (reference sequence). The CDR3 is 14 residues long. CDR3 coding DNA: TGTGCCTGGATCACGGGACAGGGCTACAATGAGCAGTTCTTC. Its translation is CAWITGQGYNEQFF.

This sequence joins TRBV4-2 and TRBJ1-2; D remains unclear. Germline V gene lookup returns CDR1 LGHNA and CDR2 YNFKEQ. V dropped 1 base and J dropped 0 bases, with 6 bases sitting between them. CDR3 length: 14 residues. In DNA, the CDR3 is TGTGCCAGCAGCCAAGCGACTCCTAACTATGGCTACACCTTC. This sequence encodes CASSQATPNYGYTF.

This chain uses TRBV9 with TRBJ1-6, with D hard to call. V was cut by 3 bases and J by 8 bases, with 9 bases left in between. CDR3 size: 13 residues. CDR1 SGDLS and CDR2 YYNGEE come from the germline V gene. The CDR3 coding sequence is TGTGCCAGCAGCGGGACCTTCGATTCACCCCTCCACTTT. Amino acid sequence: CASSGTFDSPLHF.

This chain connects TRBV4-3 to TRBJ1-3; the D is unclear. Trimming took off 3 bases at V and 4 bases at J, with 10 bases between the two ends. Germline CDR1 and CDR2: LGHNA and YSLEER. The CDR3 runs to 14 residues. CDR3 loop: CASSQAYLGNTIYF. The CDR3 nucleotides are TGCGCCAGCAGCCAGGCCTACTTGGGAAACACCATATATTTT.

This chain connects TRBV19 to TRBJ2-5, with 8 bases aligning to TRBD1. Trimming cost V 8 bases and J 1 base; bases outside gene matches: 3. This CDR3 contains 13 residues. Germline CDR1 is LNHDA and CDR2 is SQIVND (reference sequence). The CDR3 nucleotides read TGTGCCAGTCGCGACAGGGGCCAAGAGACCCAGTACTTC. This gives the protein CASRDRGQETQYF.

The chain recombines TRBV6-5 with TRBJ2-7; either TRBD1 or TRBD2 may fit D (5 bases each). Looked up from germline, CDR1 is MNHEY and CDR2 is SVGAGI. Deletions cut 7 bases from V and 2 bases from J, with 15 bases between. This CDR3 is built from 14 residues. The CDR3 spells CASKPGGRTYEQYF. CDR3 nucleotide sequence: TGTGCCAGCAAACCTGGGGGACGGACCTACGAGCAGTACTTC.

This sequence joins TRBV10-1 and TRBJ2-7, with 11 bases that match TRBD2. After removal of 3 bases from V and 2 bases from J, the junction contained 6 bases not matched to a gene. Germline V gives CDR1 WNHNN, CDR2 SYGVQD (reference sequence). The CDR3 runs to 16 residues. CDR3: CASSELAGASPYEQYF. The CDR3 DNA reads TGCGCCAGCAGTGAACTAGCGGGGGCCTCTCCCTACGAGCAGTACTTC.

This clone was found a few times. CDR3 sequence reads: CASSIDRTYYGYTF. CDR3 nucleotides: TGTGCCAGTAGTATCGACAGAACATACTATGGCTACACCTTC. This chain links TRBV19 with TRBJ1-2; possible D gene TRBD1, 5 bases. The CDR3 has 14 residues. Per germline, CDR1 LNHDA and CDR2 SQIVND (reference sequence). The germline V and J ends were trimmed by 3 bases and 3 bases, with 11 bases remaining between them.

V is TRBV29-1 and J is TRBJ2-2, with TRBD2 as a possible D gene (6 bases). The V gene's germline CDR1 is SQVTM and CDR2 ANQGSEA. CDR3 size: 14 residues. Trimming took off 7 bases at V and 6 bases at J, with 18 bases between the two ends. DNA for the CDR3: TGCAGCGCTTCCCGTAATGGGGAGGCCGGGGAGCTGTTTTTT. This gives the protein CSASRNGEAGELFF.

The chain recombines TRBV5-1 with TRBJ1-1; D is unclear. Between the trimmed V and J ends, which lost 0 bases and 5 bases, there was a span of 11 bases. The CDR3 totals 14 residues. Germline V lookup: CDR1 SGHRS, CDR2 YFSETQ. The CDR3 coding sequence is TGCGCCAGCAGCTTGGAAGGGATTGGGACTGAAGCTTTCTTT. Its protein product is CASSLEGIGTEAFF.

The V and J genes are TRBV7-2 and TRBJ2-2, with 8 bases that match TRBD1. This CDR3 spans 15 amino acids. V gave up 5 bases and J gave up 7 bases; unmatched junction bases: 9. Germline CDR1 is SGHTA and CDR2 is FQGNSA. CDR3 sequence reads: CASSPPTGGGGELFF. CDR3 DNA: TGTGCCAGCAGCCCCCCTACAGGGGGTGGCGGGGAGCTGTTTTTT. The entire variable domain, with the rest obtained from reference TRBV7-2 and TRBJ2-2, is as follows: GAGVSQSPSNKVTEKGKDVELRCDPISGHTALYWYRQSLGQGLEFLIYFQGNSAPDKSGLPSDRFSAERTGGSVSTLTIQRTQQEDSAVYLCASSPPTGGGGELFFGEGSRLTVL.

This chain connects TRBV30 to TRBJ1-2; 7 nucleotides line up with TRBD1. The junction had 3 bases not matched to a gene; V was cut back by 4 bases and J by 1 base. The CDR3 has 13 amino acids. Germline loops: CDR1 GTSNPN, CDR2 SVGIG (reference sequence). CDR3 DNA: TGTGCCTGGAATGGGGACAGTAACTATGGCTACACCTTC. It specifies CAWNGDSNYGYTF.

This rearrangement joins TRBV5-6 to TRBJ1-1; D is unclear. This CDR3 comprises 14 residues. V was pared by 2 bases and J by 0 bases, with 8 bases between. The germline V gene encodes CDR1 SGHDT and CDR2 YYEEEE. The chain's CDR3 is CASSFFGLNTEAFF. The CDR3 DNA sequence: TGTGCCAGCAGCTTCTTTGGTCTGAACACTGAAGCTTTCTTT.

This clone came up once. The chain is built from TRBV27 and TRBJ2-5; 9 positions agree with TRBD1. V lost 4 bases to trimming and J lost 5 bases; unmatched junction nucleotides: 2. Looked up from germline, CDR1 is MNHEY and CDR2 is SMNVEV (reference sequence). There are 13 residues in the CDR3. The CDR3 spells CASSWTGEETQYF. In DNA, the CDR3 is TGTGCCAGCAGTTGGACAGGGGAGGAGACCCAGTACTTC.

The chain uses TRBV25-1 and TRBJ1-4, with 9 bases lining up with TRBD1. The V and J ends lost 4 bases and 4 bases, in that order; junction bases with no gene match: 4. Germline CDR1 and CDR2: MGHDK and SYGVNS. The CDR3 runs 15 residues. The CDR3 protein is CASSAQGAGNEKLFF. CDR3 nucleotide sequence: TGTGCCAGCAGTGCACAGGGGGCCGGTAATGAAAAACTGTTTTTT.

The rearrangement joins TRBV7-2 to TRBJ1-2; D uncertain. Germline CDR1 SGHTA, CDR2 FQGNSA. V was trimmed by 2 bases and J by 8 bases, leaving 24 bases between them. This CDR3 comprises 17 residues. CDR3: CASSLNSLAGGFRGYTF. As DNA, the CDR3 is TGTGCCAGCAGCTTAAACAGTCTAGCAGGCGGGTTTAGAGGCTACACCTTC.

V and J are TRBV15 and TRBJ2-1; 9 bases align to TRBD2. Germline CDR1 reads LNHNV; CDR2 reads YYDKDF (reference sequence). V lost 1 base to trimming and J lost 2 bases; unmatched junction nucleotides: 3. CDR3 length: 16 residues. CDR3 amino acids: CATSRGGGRAYNEQFF. Written as DNA, the CDR3 is TGTGCCACCAGCAGAGGTGGCGGGAGGGCCTACAATGAGCAGTTCTTC.

J is TRBJ2-5 and V is TRBV2; D is unresolved. The V gene lost 4 bases and the J gene lost 2 bases, with 8 bases spanning the gap. The germline CDR1 and CDR2 sequences are SNHLY and FYNNEI. This CDR3 has 13 amino acids. Here the CDR3 DNA reads TGTGCCAGCAGTGCCCTGTCACAAGAGACCCAGTACTTC. This encodes CASSALSQETQYF.

The CDR3 protein is CSVGWGRTEAFF. CDR3 nucleotides: TGCAGCGTTGGATGGGGGCGGACTGAAGCTTTCTTT. The rearrangement links TRBV29-1 to TRBJ1-1; D is possibly TRBD1 (6 bases). In germline, CDR1 is SQVTM, CDR2 ANQGSEA. The CDR3 sequence is 12 residues long. V was cut by 4 bases and J by 5 bases, with 11 bases left in between.